This T cell receptor beta chain was retrieved from a study of OX40 agonist ivuxolimab in advanced cancers. Whole-study context: Dose-escalation subjects each had hepatocellular carcinoma, melanoma, renal cell or head and neck cancer.

Assay used: immunoSEQ multiplex PCR; TCRdb lists only in-frame clones, some missing. Of 70,000 to 85,000 clones in the sample, around 87% were seen once. Study-wide results and caveats: Expanded clones were, on average, more numerous among CD8+ T cells than CD4+. Clonal expansion was seen in CD4+ and CD8+ blood T cells by week 6 at 0.1 to 3.0 mg/kg.

Germline V gene lookup returns CDR1 LGHNA and CDR2 YNFKEQ. Trimming removed 0 bases from V and 1 base from J; junction bases left unmatched: 1. The CDR3 spans 17 residues. Concerning this clone: Its antigen is unknown.

This TCR came from an adult with an advanced solid tumor such as melanoma, head and neck, liver or kidney cancer. This specimen was CD4+ or CD8+ T cells sorted from blood, taken in a trial of the OX40 agonist ivuxolimab. This sequence joins TRBV4-2 and TRBJ2-2, with TRBD2 identical over 11 bases. CDR3 sequence (DNA): TGTGCCAGCAGCCAAGAAACTAGCGGGAGGAACACCGGGGAGCTGTTTTTT. It encodes CASSQETSGRNTGELFF.